This TCR beta chain was documented in a study of T cell responses to AZD1222 COVID-19 vaccine. Study-wide points: The study found Spike-specific TCR breadth and depth rose after two AZD1222 doses. Clonal diversity was possibly underestimated; the donors were predominantly white British and more often female.

In regard to this clone: What it binds is unknown.

Method: immunoSEQ multiplex PCR; TCRdb's copy keeps in-frame clones and lacks some. The data contain some 99,000 clones, 87% of them seen just once; the ten biggest clones take up 4% to 6%. The starting material was peripheral blood, obtained on day 0 of AZD1222 vaccination. The receptor's source is an adult in good health.

Here the CDR3 reads CASSEQGGGSGNTIYF. In nucleotides, the CDR3 is TGTGCCAGCAGTGAACAGGGGGGGGGCTCTGGAAACACCATATATTTT. This chain links TRBV6-1 with TRBJ1-3; 7 bases match TRBD1. Germline-derived CDR1 and CDR2 are MNHNS and SASEGT. This CDR3 comprises 16 residues. V lost 2 bases, J lost 0 bases, and 4 bases stayed unmatched.